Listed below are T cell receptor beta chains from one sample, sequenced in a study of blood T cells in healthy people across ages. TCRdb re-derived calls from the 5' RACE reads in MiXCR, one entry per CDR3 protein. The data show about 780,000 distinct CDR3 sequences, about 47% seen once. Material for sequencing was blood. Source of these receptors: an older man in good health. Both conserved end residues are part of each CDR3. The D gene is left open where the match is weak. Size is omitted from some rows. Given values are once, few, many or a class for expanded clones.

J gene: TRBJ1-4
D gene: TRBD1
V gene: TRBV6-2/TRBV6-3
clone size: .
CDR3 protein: CASRAGQGRRVATNEKLFF
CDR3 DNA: TGTGCCAGCAGGGCCGGACAGGGGCGCAGGGTAGCAACTAATGAAAAACTGTTTTTT

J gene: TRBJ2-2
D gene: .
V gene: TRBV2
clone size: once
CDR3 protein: CASIRGLNTGELFF
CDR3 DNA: TGTGCCAGCATAAGGGGTTTGAACACCGGGGAGCTGTTTTTT

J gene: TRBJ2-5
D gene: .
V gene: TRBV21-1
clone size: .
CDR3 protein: CASSKAQQQETQYF
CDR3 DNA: TGTGCCAGCAGCAAAGCGCAACAGCAAGAGACCCAGTACTTC

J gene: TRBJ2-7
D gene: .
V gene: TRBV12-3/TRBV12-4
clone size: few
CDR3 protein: CASGQGYNEQYF
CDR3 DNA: TGTGCAAGCGGGCAGGGGTACAACGAGCAGTACTTC

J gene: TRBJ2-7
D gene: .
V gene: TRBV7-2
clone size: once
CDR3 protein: CASSFPTIGMNEQYF
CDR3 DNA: TGTGCCAGCAGCTTTCCCACAATTGGGATGAATGAGCAGTACTTC

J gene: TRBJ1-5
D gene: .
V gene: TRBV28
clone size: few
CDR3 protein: CASSLKGGQPQHF
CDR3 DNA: TGTGCCAGCAGTTTAAAGGGGGGCCAGCCCCAGCATTTT

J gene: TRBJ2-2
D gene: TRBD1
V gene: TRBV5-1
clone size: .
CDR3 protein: CASSLRTGNTGELFF
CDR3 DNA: TGCGCCAGCAGCCTGAGGACAGGGAACACCGGGGAGCTGTTTTTT

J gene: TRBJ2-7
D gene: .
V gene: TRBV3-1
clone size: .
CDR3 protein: CASSHAGSYEQYF
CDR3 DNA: TGTGCCAGCAGCCACGCAGGGTCCTACGAGCAGTACTTC

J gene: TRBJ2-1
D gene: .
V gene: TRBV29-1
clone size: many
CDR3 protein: CSVGISQGQFF
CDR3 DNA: TGCAGCGTTGGCATCTCTCAGGGGCAGTTCTTC

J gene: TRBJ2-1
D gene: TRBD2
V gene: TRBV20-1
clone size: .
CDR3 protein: CSAASGGPELNEQFF
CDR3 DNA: TGCAGTGCGGCTAGCGGGGGCCCCGAGTTGAATGAGCAGTTCTTC

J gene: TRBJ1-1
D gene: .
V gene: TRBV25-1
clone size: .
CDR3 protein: CASSEKSRNTEAFF
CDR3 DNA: TGTGCCAGCAGTGAGAAATCAAGGAACACTGAAGCTTTCTTT

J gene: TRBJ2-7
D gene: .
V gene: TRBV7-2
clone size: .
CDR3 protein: CASSSSGSEQYF
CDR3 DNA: TGTGCCAGCAGCTCAAGTGGTAGCGAGCAGTACTTC

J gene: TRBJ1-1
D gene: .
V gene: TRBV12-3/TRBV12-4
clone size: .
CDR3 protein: CASSLVQGEFTEAFF
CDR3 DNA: TGTGCCAGCAGTTTAGTACAGGGAGAGTTCACTGAAGCTTTCTTT

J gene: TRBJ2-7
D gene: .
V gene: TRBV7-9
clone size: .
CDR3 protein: CASSLVLARGYEQYF
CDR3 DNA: TGTGCCAGCAGCTTAGTTCTGGCTAGGGGCTACGAGCAGTACTTC

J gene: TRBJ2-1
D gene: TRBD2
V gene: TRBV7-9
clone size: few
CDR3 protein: CASSTGASGNYNEQFF
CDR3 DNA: TGTGCCAGCAGCACAGGAGCTAGCGGGAACTACAATGAGCAGTTCTTC

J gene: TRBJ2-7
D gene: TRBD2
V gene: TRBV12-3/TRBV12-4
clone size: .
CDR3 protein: CASSGPSGRVSYNEQYF
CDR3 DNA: TGTGCCAGCAGTGGGCCTAGCGGGAGGGTATCCTACAATGAGCAGTACTTC

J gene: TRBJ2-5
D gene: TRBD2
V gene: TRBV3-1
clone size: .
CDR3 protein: CASSPGAGAGNEQYF
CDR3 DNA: TGTGCCAGCAGCCCGGGAGCGGGAGCAGGGAATGAGCAGTACTTC

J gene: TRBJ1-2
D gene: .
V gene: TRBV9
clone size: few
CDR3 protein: CASSVNSGGDYGYTF
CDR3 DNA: TGTGCCAGCAGCGTCAACTCGGGAGGCGACTATGGCTACACCTTC

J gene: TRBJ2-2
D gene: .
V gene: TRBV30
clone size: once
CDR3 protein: CAWTLRAPGELFF
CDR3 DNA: TGTGCCTGGACCCTCAGAGCCCCCGGGGAGCTGTTTTTT